The next 13 T cell receptor beta chains were all read from a single sample in a study of cytomegalovirus exposure and HLA in healthy donors. The data were produced by immunoSEQ multiplex PCR, yet TCRdb's version contains in-frame clones alone and is incomplete. The sample has around 120,000 clones, roughly 83% seen once; the top ten hold approximately 4.9%. The specimen sequenced was PBMCs. These receptors all stem from a man in his late teens or twenties in good health and CMV-seronegative.

The V gene is TRBV6-5, the J gene TRBJ2-1; 8 bases are shared with TRBD2. This CDR3 is 13 amino acids long. Germline V gives CDR1 MNHEY, CDR2 SVGAGI. Trimming took 8 bases from V and 6 from J; bases not matched to a gene: 6. DNA for the CDR3: TGTGCCAGCGGGAGCGGGAGTACCAATGAGCAGTTCTTC. Amino acid sequence: CASGSGSTNEQFF.

This clone turned up a few times. The CDR3 nucleotides read TGTGCCACCAGCCCGACAGGGTGGGGCTACACCTTC. Translation gives CATSPTGWGYTF. V is TRBV15 and J is TRBJ1-2; TRBD1 matches 7 bases. The CDR3 extends over 12 amino acids. The germline gives CDR1 LNHNV, CDR2 YYDKDF (reference sequence). Trimming at V came to 5 bases and at J to 8 bases, leaving 5 bases not matched to a gene.

This chain joins TRBV6-5 and TRBJ1-1, with TRBD1 identical over 8 bases. Germline V gene lookup returns CDR1 MNHEY and CDR2 SVGAGI. The V segment lost 6 bases and the J segment 5 bases; nucleotides outside the gene matches: 8. CDR3 length: 14 residues. CDR3 nucleotides: TGTGCCAGCAGACCAGACAGGGGAAGGACTGAAGCTTTCTTT. It specifies CASRPDRGRTEAFF.

The CDR3 DNA is TGCGCCAGCAGCTTGGAGGGGTATGGCTACACCTTC. It translates to CASSLEGYGYTF. V gene TRBV5-1 combines with J gene TRBJ1-2, with TRBD1 as a possible D gene (5 bases). The CDR3 has 12 residues. Per germline, CDR1 SGHRS and CDR2 YFSETQ. V gave up 0 bases and J gave up 5 bases, with 5 bases separating them.

The chain uses TRBV25-1 and TRBJ2-1; D possibly corresponds to TRBD1 (5 bases). Trimming took off 6 bases at V and 5 bases at J, with 8 bases between the two ends. The CDR3 extends over 12 amino acids. Germline assignment: CDR1 MGHDK and CDR2 SYGVNS. The CDR3 coding sequence is TGTGCCAGCAGCCAGGGTAACAATGAGCAGTTCTTC. It specifies CASSQGNNEQFF.

This clone occurred once. This rearrangement joins TRBV7-8 to TRBJ1-5; D is possibly TRBD1 (6 bases). From germline, CDR1 is SGHVS and CDR2 FQNEAQ. V lost 0 bases and J lost 2, with 11 bases in between. CDR3 length equals 16 residues. The DNA of the CDR3 is TGTGCCAGCAGCTTAGCACAGGGTAAGGGCAATCAGCCCCAGCATTTT. It translates to CASSLAQGKGNQPQHF.

This clone has only one observation. The genes are TRBV19 and TRBJ2-1; TRBD2 might be the D (6 bases). CDR3 size: 16 residues. Germline V gene lookup returns CDR1 LNHDA and CDR2 SQIVND (reference sequence). The V end was cut by 5 bases, the J end by 0 bases, with 14 bases between. The CDR3 DNA is TGTGCCAGTAGTGCGCCTAGCGCTAGCTCCTACAATGAGCAGTTCTTC. It specifies CASSAPSASSYNEQFF. Based on the CDR3 plus reference TRBV19 and TRBJ2-1, the full variable domain is DGGITQSPKYLFRKEGQNVTLSCEQNLNHDAMYWYRQDPGQGLRLIYYSQIVNDFQKGDIAEGYSVSREKKESFPLTVTSAQKNPTAFYLCASSAPSASSYNEQFFGPGTRLTVL.

The chain links TRBV6-1 to TRBJ2-7, with a tentative D call TRBD1 (6 bases). The germline V gene has CDR1 MNHNS and CDR2 SASEGT. There are 15 residues in the CDR3. V shed 3 bases and J shed 2 bases, with 14 bases lying between them. This CDR3 reads CASSDGQNLAYEQYF. The CDR3, as DNA: TGTGCCAGCAGTGATGGACAGAACCTAGCCTACGAGCAGTACTTC.

J is TRBJ1-2 and V is TRBV2; 10 bases align to TRBD1. Germline CDR1 and CDR2: SNHLY and FYNNEI. There are 16 residues in the CDR3. V gave up 1 base and J gave up 8 bases; unmatched junction bases: 10. The CDR3 loop reads CASSEVKDRGKDGYTF. CDR3 sequence (DNA): TGTGCCAGCAGTGAAGTAAAGGACAGGGGGAAGGACGGCTACACCTTC. Complete variable domain (other parts from reference TRBV2 and TRBJ1-2): EPEVTQTPSHQVTQMGQEVILRCVPISNHLYFYWYRQILGQKVEFLVSFYNNEISEKSEIFDDQFSVERPDGSNFTLKIRSTKLEDSAMYFCASSEVKDRGKDGYTFGSGTRLTVV.

CDR3 coding DNA: TGCAGCGTTGAAGATAGTCGGGGGAGTGAAAAACTGTTTTTT. It yields the protein CSVEDSRGSEKLFF. The J gene is TRBJ1-4, the V gene TRBV29-1, with D possibly TRBD1 on 5 matching bases. With 0 bases removed from V and 7 bases from J, the gap between germline ends came to 12 bases. Germline CDR1 reads SQVTM; CDR2 reads ANQGSEA. This CDR3 has 14 residues.

The chain recombines TRBV27 with TRBJ1-3; D is undetermined. CDR3 length: 16 residues. CDR1 MNHEY and CDR2 SMNVEV come from the germline V gene (reference sequence). The V end lost 4 bases, the J end lost 2 bases, and 15 bases lay between the germline ends. The CDR3 protein is CASSSSAVRAGNTIYF. CDR3 coding DNA: TGTGCCAGCAGTTCCTCCGCCGTGAGGGCTGGAAACACCATATATTTT.

J is TRBJ2-1 and V is TRBV19; 11 nucleotides agree with TRBD2. The CDR3 extends over 19 amino acids. Germline loops: CDR1 LNHDA, CDR2 SQIVND (reference sequence). After removal of 2 bases from V and 1 base from J, the junction contained 10 bases not matched to a gene. The CDR3 coding sequence is TGTGCCAGTAGTATAATTAGCGGGGGGGGTCTTAGTTCCTACAATGAGCAGTTCTTC. Protein: CASSIISGGGLSSYNEQFF.

This chain connects TRBV19 to TRBJ1-1; D is ambiguous. The CDR3 is 14 residues long. Germline V lookup: CDR1 LNHDA, CDR2 SQIVND (reference sequence). The ends were cut back, 3 bases at V and 5 bases at J, with 13 bases in the middle. The CDR3: CASSIPSRLTEAFF. DNA for the CDR3: TGTGCCAGTAGTATCCCGAGCCGACTGACTGAAGCTTTCTTT. The full variable domain, rest sourced from reference TRBV19 and TRBJ1-1, is DGGITQSPKYLFRKEGQNVTLSCEQNLNHDAMYWYRQDPGQGLRLIYYSQIVNDFQKGDIAEGYSVSREKKESFPLTVTSAQKNPTAFYLCASSIPSRLTEAFFGQGTRLTVV.